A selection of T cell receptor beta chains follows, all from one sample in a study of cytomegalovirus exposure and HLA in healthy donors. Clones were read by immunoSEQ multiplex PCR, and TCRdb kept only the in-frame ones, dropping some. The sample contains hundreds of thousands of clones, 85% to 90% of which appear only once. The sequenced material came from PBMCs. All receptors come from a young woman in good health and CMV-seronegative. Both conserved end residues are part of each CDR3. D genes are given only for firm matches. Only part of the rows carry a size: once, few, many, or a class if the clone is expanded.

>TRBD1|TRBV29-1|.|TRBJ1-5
TGCAGCGTTTCTGTTGGCAGGGGGCACGGTCAGCCCCAGCATTTT
CSVSVGRGHGQPQHF
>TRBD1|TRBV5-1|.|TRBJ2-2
TGCGCCAGCAGCACAGGGGACACCGGGGAGCTGTTTTTT
CASSTGDTGELFF
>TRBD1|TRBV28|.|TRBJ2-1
TGTGCCAGCAGGCCCCGGGACAGGGTTTGGAATGAGCAGTTCTTC
CASRPRDRVWNEQFF
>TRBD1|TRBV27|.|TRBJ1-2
TGTGCCAGCAGTTTCGCAGGGGGCGGCTACACCTTC
CASSFAGGGYTF
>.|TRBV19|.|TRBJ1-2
TGTGCCAGTAGTTCGGTACCCTATGGCTACACCTTC
CASSSVPYGYTF
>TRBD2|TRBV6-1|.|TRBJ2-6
TGTGCCAGCAGTGATGGAGCGGGAGGGGGGGCCAACGTCCTGACTTTC
CASSDGAGGGANVLTF
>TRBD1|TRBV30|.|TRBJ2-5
TGTGCCTGGAGTGTACTTGGGACAGGGGAGACCCAGTACTTC
CAWSVLGTGETQYF
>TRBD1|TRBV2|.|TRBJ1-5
TGTGCCAGCAGGCGGGCCCAGGGGGCTCAGCCCCAGCATTTT
CASRRAQGAQPQHF
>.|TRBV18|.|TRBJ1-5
TGTGCCAGCTCACCTCCCGGGTCTAATCAGCCCCAGCATTTT
CASSPPGSNQPQHF
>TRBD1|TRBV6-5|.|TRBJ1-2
TGTGCCAGCAGTTACTCGGGACAGGGAGTTAGGGGCTACACCTTC
CASSYSGQGVRGYTF
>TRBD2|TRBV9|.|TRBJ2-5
TGTGCCAGCAGCGTAGAAAGCGGGAGCGGGGCCCAGTACTTC
CASSVESGSGAQYF
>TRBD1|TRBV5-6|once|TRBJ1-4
TGTGCCAGCAGCTTGGCGGACAGGGAACGAGAAAAACTGTTTTTT
CASSLADREREKLFF
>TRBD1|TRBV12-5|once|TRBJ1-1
TGTGCTAGTGGTTTAGGACAGGGGGCGAACACTGAAGCTTTCTTT
CASGLGQGANTEAFF
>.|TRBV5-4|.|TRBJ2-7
TGTGCCAGCAGCTCCCCTGCGTCCTCCTCCTACGAGCAGTACTTC
CASSSPASSSYEQYF
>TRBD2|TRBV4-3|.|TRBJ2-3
TGCGCCAGCAGCCAAGATACACGGCTAGCGGGAGCAATCGATACGCAGTATTTT
CASSQDTRLAGAIDTQYF
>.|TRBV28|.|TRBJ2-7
TGTGCCAGCAGTTTAGCCCAGGGGCCCTCCTACGAGCAGTACTTC
CASSLAQGPSYEQYF
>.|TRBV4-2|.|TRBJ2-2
TGTGCCAGCAGCCAAGATGGGAGTTCTGCCGGGGAGCTGTTTTTT
CASSQDGSSAGELFF
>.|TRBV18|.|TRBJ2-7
TGTGCCAGCTCACCCTGGGGAGGTGAGCAGTACTTC
CASSPWGGEQYF
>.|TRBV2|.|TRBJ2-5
TGTGCCAGCAGTGAAGCTTTGGGTGAGCGGAAAGAGACCCAGTACTTC
CASSEALGERKETQYF
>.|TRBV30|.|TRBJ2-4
TGTGCCTGGAGTGCTGGCATGATTCAGTACTTC
CAWSAGMIQYF
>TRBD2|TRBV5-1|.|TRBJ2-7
TGCGCCAGCAGCTTGGAATCGACTCGCGGGGGATACGAGCAGTACTTC
CASSLESTRGGYEQYF
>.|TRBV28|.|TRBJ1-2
TGTGCCAGCAGTCCGTACAGTAACTATGGCTACACCTTC
CASSPYSNYGYTF
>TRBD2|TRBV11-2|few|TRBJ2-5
TGTGCCAGCAGCTTAGATAGCGGGAGGGCTCAAGAGACCCAGTACTTC
CASSLDSGRAQETQYF
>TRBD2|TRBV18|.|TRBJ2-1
TGTGCCAGCTCACCAGGGCCGGGGGGGAGGCTTAAGGATGAGCAGTTCTTC
CASSPGPGGRLKDEQFF
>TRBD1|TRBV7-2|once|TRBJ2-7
TGTGCCAGCAGCCCGAGGGACAGGGGACCCTACGAGCAGTACTTC
CASSPRDRGPYEQYF
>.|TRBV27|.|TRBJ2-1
TGTGCCAGCAGTTCTAACCGACTAGTTTACAGGCGTGGTGAGCAGTTCTTC
CASSSNRLVYRRGEQFF
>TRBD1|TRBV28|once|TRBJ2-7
TGTGCCAGCAGTTACGACAGGGCCTACGAGCAGTACTTC
CASSYDRAYEQYF
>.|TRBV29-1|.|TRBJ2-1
TGCAGCGTTATATATCCGGTGGCGGACAATGAGCAGTTCTTC
CSVIYPVADNEQFF
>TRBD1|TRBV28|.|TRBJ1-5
TGTGCCAGCAGTGACGGGACAGTGGTTCAGCCCCAGCATTTT
CASSDGTVVQPQHF
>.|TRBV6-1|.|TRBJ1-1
TGTGCCAGCAGTGAAATTATGAACACTGAAGCTTTCTTT
CASSEIMNTEAFF
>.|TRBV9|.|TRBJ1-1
TGTGCCAGCACCCTAGAAGAGTTGAACACTGAAGCTTTCTTT
CASTLEELNTEAFF
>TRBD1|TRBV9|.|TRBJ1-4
TGTGCCAGCAGCGTCGAACAGGGGCCCGTTGAAAAACTGTTTTTT
CASSVEQGPVEKLFF
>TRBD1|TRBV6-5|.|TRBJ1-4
TGTGCCAGCAGTTACCGAGACAGGGGGTTAAATGAAAAACTGTTTTTT
CASSYRDRGLNEKLFF
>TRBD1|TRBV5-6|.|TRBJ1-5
TGTGCCAGCAGCTATGGACAGGGGTTTTATAGCAATCAGCCCCAGCATTTT
CASSYGQGFYSNQPQHF
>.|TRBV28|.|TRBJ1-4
TGTGCCAGCAGTTTAATCGGGGGACGTGAAAAACTGTTTTTT
CASSLIGGREKLFF
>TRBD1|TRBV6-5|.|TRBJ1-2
TGTGCCACCCGACCCACAGGGGATGGCTATGGCTACACCTTC
CATRPTGDGYGYTF
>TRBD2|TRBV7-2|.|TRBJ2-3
TGTGCCAGCAGCTTAGGTATATCGCTAGCGGAGCAGTATTTT
CASSLGISLAEQYF
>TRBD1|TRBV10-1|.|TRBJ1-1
TGCGCCAGCAGTGAGTCGAAACCGGGACAGGGTCACACTGAAGCTTTCTTT
CASSESKPGQGHTEAFF
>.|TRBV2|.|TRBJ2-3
TGTGCCAGCAGTATTATGTCTGCCGGGATCACAGATACGCAGTATTTT
CASSIMSAGITDTQYF
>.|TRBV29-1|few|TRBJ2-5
TGCAGTGCTGGTGGGGGGCAAGAGACCCAGTACTTC
CSAGGGQETQYF
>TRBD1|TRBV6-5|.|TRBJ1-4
TGTGCCAGCAGTCGGACAGGGGGAAGTGAAAAACTGTTTTTT
CASSRTGGSEKLFF
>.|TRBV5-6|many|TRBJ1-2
TGTGCCAGCAGCTTGGGGGGAGTGAACTATGGCTACACCTTC
CASSLGGVNYGYTF
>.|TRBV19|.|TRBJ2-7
TGTGCCAGTACCCCCAGGGCACATTCCTACGAGCAGTACTTC
CASTPRAHSYEQYF
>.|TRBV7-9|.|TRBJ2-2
TGTGCCAGCAGCTTAGCGACTGCGGCTGGGGAGCTGTTTTTT
CASSLATAAGELFF
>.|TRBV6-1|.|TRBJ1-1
TGTGCCAGCCGCACTTTCCAAAACACTGAAGCTTTCTTT
CASRTFQNTEAFF
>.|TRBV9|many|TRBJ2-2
TGTGCCAGCAGCGTAGGCGGGGCAGGGATGATCACCGGGGAGCTGTTTTTT
CASSVGGAGMITGELFF
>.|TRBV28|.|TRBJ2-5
TGTGCCAGCATTTCGCCGGAGGACCAAGAGACCCAGTACTTC
CASISPEDQETQYF
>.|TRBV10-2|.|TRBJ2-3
TGCGCCAGCAGTGAGTCTCTCGCGGGAGATACGCAGTATTTT
CASSESLAGDTQYF
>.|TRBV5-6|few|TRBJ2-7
TGTGCCAGCGAGAATGAAGCGGAGCAGTACTTC
CASENEAEQYF
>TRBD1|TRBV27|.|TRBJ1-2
TGTGCCAGTCGCTCTCAGGGGGTTGCTAACTATGGCTACACCTTC
CASRSQGVANYGYTF
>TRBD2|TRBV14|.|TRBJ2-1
TGTGCCAGCAGCCAAAACCACTTAGCGGGAGGAGGCGCTGAGCAGTTCTTC
CASSQNHLAGGGAEQFF
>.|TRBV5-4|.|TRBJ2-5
TGTGCCAGCAGCTTGAATGCTGAGTACCAAGAGACCCAGTACTTC
CASSLNAEYQETQYF
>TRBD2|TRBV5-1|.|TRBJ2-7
TGCGCCAGCAGAGGGTCCTCAGCGGGAGTGGACGAGCAGTACTTC
CASRGSSAGVDEQYF
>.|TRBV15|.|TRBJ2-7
TGTGCCACCAAGTCCTTCCCTAGCGCCCCGGAGGAGCAGTACTTC
CATKSFPSAPEEQYF
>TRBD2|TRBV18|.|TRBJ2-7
TGTGCCAGCTCAGTTACTAGCGGGACCTCCTACGAGCAGTACTTC
CASSVTSGTSYEQYF
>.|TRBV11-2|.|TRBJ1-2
TGTGCCAGCCGACCCCTGGGGGGCTATGGCTACACCTTC
CASRPLGGYGYTF
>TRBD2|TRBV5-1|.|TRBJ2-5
TGCGCCAGCGGACAGGGACTAGCGGGAGGGCCTGGTTCGGAGACCCAGTACTTC
CASGQGLAGGPGSETQYF
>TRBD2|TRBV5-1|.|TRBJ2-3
TGCGCCAGCAGCTTGCGTTCTTTCGGACGGGAGGGGGCAGATACGCAGTATTTT
CASSLRSFGREGADTQYF